The 29 T cell receptor beta chains below all came from one sample that was sequenced in a study of tumor-infiltrating lymphocytes in localized non-small cell lung cancer. TCRdb's copy holds only in-frame clones and misses some; the assay was immunoSEQ multiplex PCR. This table holds 6,000 or so clones, over 65% found once. What was sequenced was lung tumor tissue. Source of these receptors: a human donor with non-small cell lung cancer.

DNA of the CDR3: TGTGCCAGCAGCCTGGGCGGCACAGATACGCAGTATTTT. Protein product: CASSLGGTDTQYF. The chain carries TRBV5-4 and TRBJ2-3; D gene uncertain. The germline V and J ends were trimmed by 4 bases and 1 base, with 7 bases remaining between them. The CDR3 contains 13 residues. Germline V lookup: CDR1 SGHNT, CDR2 YYREEE (reference sequence).

This clone was seen only a few times. The chain joins TRBV7-2 to TRBJ1-1; a possible D gene is TRBD1 (5 bases). Trimming pared 5 bases from V and 0 bases from J, leaving 10 bases between. The CDR3 loop spans 14 amino acids. Germline CDR1 reads SGHTA; CDR2 reads FQGNSA. The CDR3: CASSPGHLNTEAFF. The CDR3 bases are TGTGCCAGCAGCCCCGGACACCTGAACACTGAAGCTTTCTTT.

Worth noting for this clone: One end of the junction does not line up with germline, which may come from a read error. J is TRBJ2-7 and V is TRBV27; 9 bases match TRBD2. This CDR3 has 17 amino acids. Germline assignment: CDR1 MNHEY and CDR2 SMNVEV (reference sequence). CDR3 residues: CASSLSMLAGAHSPFLF. The CDR3 coding sequence is TGTGCCAGCAGTTTATCAATGTTAGCGGGAGCCCATTCACCGTTTCTCTTC.

Judged by abundance, this clone is medium-sized. The chain carries TRBV6-6 and TRBJ1-1; D is uncertain. This CDR3 comprises 14 residues. CDR1 and CDR2 (germline): MNHNY, SVGAGI (reference sequence). V was shortened by 5 bases and J by 3 bases, with 13 bases between the two germline ends. CDR3 DNA sequence: TGTGCCAGCAGTGAGACCGGTGGTTACACTGAAGCTTTCTTT. It is translated as CASSETGGYTEAFF.

CDR3: CASSQNQDGGLYGYTF. The DNA of the CDR3 is TGCGCCAGCAGCCAAAATCAGGACGGAGGGCTCTATGGCTACACCTTC. V gene TRBV4-1 combines with J gene TRBJ1-2; no definite D call. Trimming removed 2 bases from V and 4 bases from J, with 17 bases in between. Looked up from germline, CDR1 is MGHRA and CDR2 is YSYEKL. This CDR3 comprises 16 residues.

The genes are TRBV7-9 and TRBJ2-7; possible D gene TRBD2, 5 bases. This CDR3 contains 14 residues. Trimming took 1 base from V and 7 from J, leaving 14 bases between them. CDR1 is SEHNR, CDR2 FQNEAQ, per germline (reference sequence). The CDR3 loop reads CASSLESGMGEQYF. CDR3 coding DNA: TGTGCCAGCAGCTTAGAGTCGGGGATGGGGGAGCAGTACTTC. Looking up the rest from reference TRBV7-9 and TRBJ2-7 gives the full variable domain: DTGVSQNPRHKITKRGQNVTFRCDPISEHNRLYWYRQTLGQGPEFLTYFQNEAQLEKSRLLSDRFSAERPKGSFSTLEIQRTEQGDSAMYLCASSLESGMGEQYFGPGTRLTVT.

This clone was seen a single time. V usage is TRBV19 and J usage is TRBJ1-4; D is perhaps TRBD1 (6 bases). This CDR3 comprises 15 residues. V was cut by 2 bases and J by 7 bases, with 14 bases left in between. The V gene's germline CDR1 is LNHDA and CDR2 SQIVND (reference sequence). CDR3 amino acids: CASSISGAEAEKLFF. In nucleotides, the CDR3 is TGTGCCAGTAGTATATCGGGGGCCGAAGCTGAAAAACTGTTTTTT.

The sample holds a few counts of this clone. The chain recombines TRBV10-3 with TRBJ2-4, with D hard to call. The CDR3 contains 15 residues. Germline-derived CDR1 and CDR2 are ENHRY and SYGVKD. V shed 2 bases and J shed 0 bases, with 8 bases lying between them. The CDR3 is CAISEPTLAKNIQYF. CDR3 in DNA: TGTGCCATCAGTGAGCCGACTCTAGCCAAAAACATTCAGTACTTC.

The chain combines TRBV5-4 with TRBJ2-5; possibly TRBD2 for D (6 bases). Germline V gene lookup returns CDR1 SGHNT and CDR2 YYREEE (reference sequence). The V end was cut by 0 bases, the J end by 2 bases, with 8 bases between. The CDR3 sequence is 14 residues long. The CDR3 DNA follows: TGTGCCAGCAGCTTGGCCGGGACTCAAGAGACCCAGTACTTC. Translated: CASSLAGTQETQYF.

The V gene is TRBV6-6, the J gene TRBJ1-2; TRBD1 matches 8 bases. The ends lost 5 bases at V and 6 bases at J; junction bases unmatched: 8. The CDR3 has 14 amino acids. Germline assignment: CDR1 MNHNY and CDR2 SVGAGI (reference sequence). CDR3 nucleotide sequence: TGTGCCAGCAGTCAAGGAGGACAGGGAAATGGCTACACCTTC. Its translation is CASSQGGQGNGYTF.

The chain joins TRBV28 to TRBJ2-4; the D gene is possibly TRBD2 (6 bases). The CDR3 is 15 amino acids. Trimming removed 4 bases at V and 0 bases at J, with 10 bases between. Germline CDR1 and CDR2: MDHEN and SYDVKM. The CDR3 sequence is CASSSQGLAKNIQYF. Here the CDR3 DNA reads TGTGCCAGCAGTTCCCAGGGACTAGCCAAAAACATTCAGTACTTC.

To note about this clone: Other DNA sequences in the sample encode the same CDR3. The chain has TRBV7-2 and TRBJ2-7, with 9 bases that match TRBD2. V dropped 1 base and J dropped 6; count of bases not matched to a gene: 13. CDR3 length equals 17 residues. CDR1 is SGHTA, CDR2 FQGNSA, per germline. CDR3 loop: CASSLVVAGGQASEQYF. DNA for the CDR3: TGTGCCAGCAGCTTAGTCGTTGCGGGGGGGCAGGCATCCGAGCAGTACTTC.

The V call is TRBV6-1, the J call TRBJ2-5; TRBD1 aligns across 10 bases. Per germline, CDR1 MNHNS and CDR2 SASEGT. Germline trimming cut 8 bases from V and 3 bases from J; bases unmatched to any gene: 0. CDR3 length: 12 amino acids. CDR3 residues: CASGTGEETQYF. The CDR3 region has the DNA TGTGCCAGCGGGACAGGGGAAGAGACCCAGTACTTC.

This clone occurred a few times. The gene calls are TRBV28 and TRBJ1-4, with TRBD1 as a possible D gene (6 bases). The germline V gene has CDR1 MDHEN and CDR2 SYDVKM. The V and J ends lost 5 bases and 7 bases respectively, with 17 bases between them. The CDR3 totals 15 residues. This chain's CDR3 is CASSGGGRGAEKLFF. CDR3 sequence (DNA): TGTGCCAGCAGTGGGGGGGGCAGGGGTGCTGAAAAACTGTTTTTT.

This chain connects TRBV6-6 to TRBJ1-1, with TRBD1 identical over 9 bases. This CDR3 has 14 residues. Germline assignment: CDR1 MNHNY and CDR2 SVGAGI (reference sequence). J was trimmed by 7 bases and V by 4 bases; bases with no gene match: 7. Here the CDR3 DNA reads TGTGCCAGCAGTTCGACAGGGGGTAAGGGTGAAGCTTTCTTT. Translating it yields CASSSTGGKGEAFF.

V and J are TRBV29-1 and TRBJ2-1, with a possible D match to TRBD1 (6 bases). CDR1 is SQVTM, CDR2 ANQGSEA, per germline. With 4 bases removed from V and 9 bases from J, the gap between germline ends came to 10 bases. This CDR3 has 11 amino acids. The CDR3 sequence: CSVARGGEQFF. CDR3 in DNA: TGCAGCGTTGCGCGAGGGGGTGAGCAGTTCTTC.

The chain carries TRBV5-6 and TRBJ1-4; D uncertain. Trimming removed 1 base from V and 7 bases from J, with 14 bases in between. The CDR3 covers 15 residues. The germline gives CDR1 SGHDT, CDR2 YYEEEE. CDR3 loop: CASSLFAARVEKLFF. The CDR3 DNA reads TGTGCCAGCAGCTTGTTTGCTGCTAGGGTTGAAAAACTGTTTTTT.

This sequence joins TRBV7-9 and TRBJ2-5, with 13 positions matching TRBD2. V lost 5 bases and J lost 5; bases outside the gene matches: 5. Germline V gives CDR1 SEHNR, CDR2 FQNEAQ (reference sequence). This CDR3 is built from 15 residues. As DNA, the CDR3 is TGTGCCAGCAGCACGGGACTAGCGGGATCGGAGACCCAGTACTTC. It is translated as CASSTGLAGSETQYF.

The chain employs TRBV6-1 and TRBJ1-5; the D is unclear. The CDR3 runs 14 residues. Germline CDR1 MNHNS, CDR2 SASEGT. V dropped 1 base and J dropped 7 bases, with 11 bases sitting between them. The chain's CDR3 is CASSEGSARQPQHF. CDR3 in DNA: TGTGCCAGCAGTGAAGGGAGTGCAAGGCAGCCCCAGCATTTT.

This chain connects TRBV11-2 to TRBJ1-2; D is undetermined. The CDR3 has 13 amino acids. Per the germline V gene, CDR1 is SGHAT and CDR2 is FQNNGV. V lost 0 bases to trimming and J lost 3 bases, with 5 bases between them. CDR3 bases: TGTGCCAGCAGCTTAGATAACCACTATGGCTACACCTTC. Translation: CASSLDNHYGYTF.

V usage is TRBV14 and J usage is TRBJ2-7; the D is unclear. The CDR3 sequence is 13 residues long. Germline V CDR1 and CDR2: SGHDN, FVKESK. V lost 4 bases and J 6 bases, leaving 13 bases between the germline ends. The CDR3, as DNA: TGTGCCAGCAGCCTCCGGAAGGAGTCCGAGCAGTACTTC. Amino acid sequence: CASSLRKESEQYF.

The chain uses TRBV5-4 and TRBJ2-7; 9 positions agree with TRBD1. The CDR3 has 14 amino acids. Germline CDR1 is SGHNT and CDR2 is YYREEE (reference sequence). The J segment lost 1 base and the V segment lost 3 bases, leaving 2 bases of the junction unmatched. CDR3 sequence reads: CASSWGTGSYEQYF. The DNA of the CDR3 is TGTGCCAGCAGCTGGGGGACAGGGTCCTACGAGCAGTACTTC.

This chain joins TRBV5-4 and TRBJ2-7; unclear D gene. The germline CDR1 and CDR2 sequences are SGHNT and YYREEE (reference sequence). V lost 0 bases, J lost 3 bases, and 13 bases lay in between. The CDR3 is made up of 15 amino acids. The CDR3 DNA follows: TGTGCCAGCAGCTTGGGCCAGGAACTTGACTACGAGCAGTACTTC. It specifies CASSLGQELDYEQYF.

This sequence joins TRBV5-6 and TRBJ1-2, with TRBD1 as a possible D gene (5 bases). V dropped 0 bases and J dropped 2 bases, with 17 bases sitting between them. CDR1 and CDR2 (germline): SGHDT, YYEEEE. This CDR3 has 17 amino acids. The CDR3 loop reads CASSLVGDGLGNYGYTF. Here the CDR3 DNA reads TGTGCCAGCAGCTTGGTAGGGGATGGGCTGGGGAACTATGGCTACACCTTC.

The chain has TRBV6-5 and TRBJ1-4; D unresolved. This CDR3 is 14 amino acids long. Between the trimmed V and J ends, which lost 4 bases and 6 bases, there was a span of 12 bases. Per germline, CDR1 MNHEY and CDR2 SVGAGI. The DNA of the CDR3 is TGTGCCAGCAGTTCGACCCTCCGGCATGAAAAACTGTTTTTT. It translates to CASSSTLRHEKLFF.

This clone was found once. The rearrangement uses TRBV4-1 and TRBJ1-6; 7 positions match TRBD1. Germline CDR1 and CDR2: MGHRA and YSYEKL. This CDR3 comprises 18 residues. Trimming took 0 bases from V and 2 from J; bases not matched to a gene: 7. The CDR3: CASSQDLQGETYNSPLHF. The CDR3 DNA reads as TGCGCCAGCAGCCAAGATTTGCAGGGGGAAACCTATAATTCACCCCTCCACTTT.

This chain uses TRBV27 with TRBJ2-3; D unclear. In germline, CDR1 is MNHEY, CDR2 SMNVEV (reference sequence). V was pared by 3 bases and J by 5 bases, with 12 bases between. CDR3 size: 14 residues. The chain's CDR3 is CASSFRSGGDTQYF. In DNA form, the CDR3 reads TGTGCCAGCAGTTTCCGTTCGGGCGGAGATACGCAGTATTTT.

The chain employs TRBV10-1 and TRBJ2-7, with D perhaps being TRBD1 or TRBD2 (7 bases each). Germline V lookup: CDR1 WNHNN, CDR2 SYGVQD (reference sequence). This CDR3 contains 13 residues. V was cut by 6 bases and J by 3 bases, with 12 bases left in between. The CDR3 reads CASSRGGYYEQYF. The CDR3 DNA reads TGCGCCAGCAGCAGGGGGGGATACTACGAGCAGTACTTC.

The chain couples TRBV11-3 to TRBJ2-7, with TRBD2 matching over 8 bases. V shed 3 bases, J shed 7 bases, and the junction held 5 bases outside the gene matches. The germline V gene encodes CDR1 SGHNT and CDR2 YENEEA. CDR3 length equals 13 residues. CDR3 DNA sequence: TGTGCCAGCAGCTTTAGCGGGAACTTTGAGCAGTACTTC. Protein sequence: CASSFSGNFEQYF.